The 30 T cell receptor beta chains below were found in one sample sequenced in a study of shared clonotypes between healthy human individuals. In the naive CD8 group, cells lacked CD45RO and were positively selected for CCR7, so terminally differentiated effector memory CD45RA+ cells were left out. Assay: immunoSEQ multiplex PCR; the TCRdb copy retains only in-frame clones and omits some. The data show some 2 million clones, just under 95% seen once. What was sequenced was naive CD8+ T cells sorted from blood. These receptors came from a man younger than 30 in good health.

This clone was found once. The chain uses TRBV13 and TRBJ1-1; D is possibly TRBD1 (6 bases). CDR1 and CDR2 from the germline V gene are PRHDT and FYEKMQ (reference sequence). The CDR3 runs to 14 residues. Trimming cost V 4 bases and J 3 bases, with 12 bases left between them. The CDR3 here is CASSSQGRYTEAFF. In DNA, the CDR3 is TGTGCCAGCAGCTCACAGGGTAGGTACACTGAAGCTTTCTTT.

There are a few counts of this clone. The chain joins TRBV12-5 to TRBJ1-6; D ambiguous. The CDR3 sequence is 13 residues long. Germline V gives CDR1 LGHNT, CDR2 FRNRAP. Trimming removed 8 bases from V and 8 bases from J, with 13 bases in between. In DNA form, the CDR3 reads TGTGCTAGTCCGCGGGGAGATGATTCACCCCTCCACTTT. This translates into CASPRGDDSPLHF.

V is TRBV10-3 and J is TRBJ2-7; 11 bases match TRBD1. The germline V gene encodes CDR1 ENHRY and CDR2 SYGVKD. The junction had 9 bases not matched to a gene; V was cut back by 6 bases and J by 2 bases. The CDR3 runs 16 residues. CDR3 in DNA: TGTGCCATCAGCGAGGGGACAGGGGGAACCCCCTACGAGCAGTACTTC. Translating gives CAISEGTGGTPYEQYF.

The rearrangement joins TRBV9 to TRBJ2-3; D is unresolved. Germline V gives CDR1 SGDLS, CDR2 YYNGEE. The CDR3 is made up of 14 amino acids. V was clipped by 0 bases and J by 2 bases, with 7 bases between them. CDR3 sequence (DNA): TGTGCCAGCAGCGTAGATGGGCTCACAGATACGCAGTATTTT. Amino acid sequence: CASSVDGLTDTQYF.

V usage is TRBV5-6 and J usage is TRBJ2-3, with a tentative D call TRBD1 (6 bases). Trimming cost V 4 bases and J 0 bases, with 18 bases left between them. This CDR3 has 17 amino acids. Germline loops: CDR1 SGHDT, CDR2 YYEEEE. CDR3 coding DNA: TGTGCCAGCAGCGGAATCACCCTACAGGGTAGCACAGATACGCAGTATTTT. It translates to CASSGITLQGSTDTQYF.

This clone was detected once. This chain links TRBV27 with TRBJ2-7; 8 bases agree with TRBD1. This CDR3 contains 14 residues. The trim removed 5 bases at V and 3 bases at J, leaving 6 bases unmatched. Germline V CDR1 and CDR2: MNHEY, SMNVEV (reference sequence). CDR3 DNA sequence: TGTGCCAGCAGTACGACAGGGGATATCTACGAGCAGTACTTC. Translating it yields CASSTTGDIYEQYF.

This clone is a singleton in its sample. The chain links TRBV9 to TRBJ1-1, with D hard to call. The CDR3 sequence is 15 residues long. Germline values: CDR1 SGDLS, CDR2 YYNGEE. Trimming stripped 0 bases from V and 4 bases from J, with 13 bases between. CDR3 in amino acids: CASSVGGGDRTEAFF. The CDR3 DNA reads TGTGCCAGCAGCGTAGGAGGTGGGGATCGCACTGAAGCTTTCTTT. The whole variable domain, remainder taken from reference TRBV9 and TRBJ1-1, is DSGVTQTPKHLITATGQRVTLRCSPRSGDLSVYWYQQSLDQGLQFLIQYYNGEERAKGNILERFSAQQFPDLHSELNLSSLELGDSALYFCASSVGGGDRTEAFFGQGTRLTVV.

This clone turned up a few times. Other DNA sequences in this specimen translate into the identical CDR3. The chain joins TRBV5-4 to TRBJ2-7, with D perhaps TRBD1 (5 bases). The CDR3 is made up of 13 amino acids. Germline CDR1 is SGHNT and CDR2 is YYREEE (reference sequence). Trimming left V 0 bases short and J 1 base short, with 5 bases between. CDR3 DNA sequence: TGTGCCAGCAGCTTGGGACAGTCCTACGAGCAGTACTTC. Protein sequence: CASSLGQSYEQYF.

The V call is TRBV28, the J call TRBJ2-7, with TRBD1 identical over 10 bases. Germline V lookup: CDR1 MDHEN, CDR2 SYDVKM. The J segment lost 5 bases and the V segment lost 2 bases, leaving 6 bases of the junction unmatched. The CDR3 contains 15 residues. Here the CDR3 reads CASSLPGTGAHEQYF. The CDR3 nucleotides are TGTGCCAGCAGTTTACCCGGGACAGGGGCCCACGAGCAGTACTTC.

The genes are TRBV4-1 and TRBJ2-1; a possible D gene is TRBD2 (7 bases). Germline loops: CDR1 MGHRA, CDR2 YSYEKL. The CDR3 has 16 residues. Trimming cost V 0 bases and J 6 bases, with 15 bases left between them. CDR3 loop: CASSQDSRGGRNEQFF. For the CDR3, the DNA is TGCGCCAGCAGCCAAGATTCGAGGGGGGGCCGCAATGAGCAGTTCTTC.

The chain carries TRBV5-1 and TRBJ2-7, with 8 positions matching TRBD2. The trim removed 3 bases at V and 3 bases at J, leaving 5 bases unmatched. From germline, CDR1 is SGHRS and CDR2 YFSETQ. The length of the CDR3 is 14 residues. Here the CDR3 DNA reads TGCGCCAGCAGCTCGGGACTAGATTTCTACGAGCAGTACTTC. Translation: CASSSGLDFYEQYF.

The chain has TRBV7-9 and TRBJ2-1, with 9 bases matching TRBD1. This CDR3 has 10 amino acids. V lost 5 bases to trimming and J lost 14 bases; unmatched junction nucleotides: 1. CDR1 and CDR2 from the germline V gene are SEHNR and FQNEAQ (reference sequence). CDR3 sequence reads: CASSRDREFF. The CDR3 nucleotides are TGTGCCAGCAGCCGGGACAGGGAGTTCTTC.

Of note for this clone: The same CDR3 can be traced to other DNA sequences in this sample. This chain uses TRBV27 with TRBJ2-1; D is ambiguous. The germline V gene encodes CDR1 MNHEY and CDR2 SMNVEV (reference sequence). V lost 2 bases and J lost 7, with 6 bases in between. There are 12 residues in the CDR3. The CDR3 sequence is CASSLSRNEQFF. The CDR3 region has the DNA TGTGCCAGCAGTTTAAGCCGGAATGAGCAGTTCTTC.

The CDR3 here is CASSFSGRNEQFF. For the CDR3, the DNA is TGTGCCAGCAGTTTTAGCGGGCGCAATGAGCAGTTCTTC. The rearrangement uses TRBV6-5 and TRBJ2-1; 7 bases line up with TRBD2. The germline V gene has CDR1 MNHEY and CDR2 SVGAGI. The CDR3 has 13 amino acids. The trim removed 4 bases at V and 6 bases at J, leaving 3 bases unmatched.

Turning to this clone: The sample carries other DNA sequences with the same CDR3. The chain is built from TRBV9 and TRBJ2-3; 7 nucleotides agree with TRBD2. V was pared by 0 bases and J by 2 bases, with 6 bases of the junction left unmatched. This CDR3 has 16 residues. Per germline, CDR1 SGDLS and CDR2 YYNGEE. The CDR3 bases are TGTGCCAGCAGCGTAGAAGGGCTAGCGGACACAGATACGCAGTATTTT. Its protein product is CASSVEGLADTDTQYF.

The chain couples TRBV28 to TRBJ2-7; 7 bases are shared with TRBD1. The CDR3 is 13 residues long. After removal of 7 bases from V and 7 bases from J, the junction contained 10 bases not matched to a gene. Germline V lookup: CDR1 MDHEN, CDR2 SYDVKM. The CDR3 DNA reads TGTGCCAGCACGCCTCGGGACAGAAGGGAGCAGTACTTC. Residues: CASTPRDRREQYF.

In its sample, this clone was seen once. The chain links TRBV19 to TRBJ2-5, with no clear D. V lost 6 bases and J lost 4, with 6 bases in between. Looked up from germline, CDR1 is LNHDA and CDR2 is SQIVND (reference sequence). This CDR3 comprises 11 residues. The CDR3: CASRKGETQYF. The CDR3 DNA reads TGTGCCAGTAGGAAGGGAGAGACCCAGTACTTC.

In regard to this clone: Other DNA sequences in this specimen translate into the identical CDR3. The chain uses TRBV27 and TRBJ2-2; 10 bases align to TRBD2. CDR3 length equals 14 residues. CDR1 and CDR2 from the germline V gene are MNHEY and SMNVEV (reference sequence). Trimming cost V 8 bases and J 6 bases; bases outside gene matches: 6. CDR3 DNA: TGTGCCAGCGGATTAGCGGGAGGCCCCGGGGAGCTGTTTTTT. This gives the protein CASGLAGGPGELFF.

The chain has TRBV5-6 and TRBJ2-3; tentative D call: TRBD2 (6 bases). The CDR3 consists of 14 residues. Germline V lookup: CDR1 SGHDT, CDR2 YYEEEE. V was pared by 4 bases and J by 0 bases, with 9 bases between. CDR3 loop: CASSGDSSTDTQYF. DNA for the CDR3: TGTGCCAGCAGCGGGGACTCAAGCACAGATACGCAGTATTTT.

The chain carries TRBV27 and TRBJ1-1; 7 bases align to TRBD1. The CDR3 contains 14 residues. V dropped 6 bases and J dropped 5; count of bases not matched to a gene: 9. Germline loops: CDR1 MNHEY, CDR2 SMNVEV (reference sequence). The CDR3 spells CASRIQMTGTEAFF. CDR3 nucleotides: TGTGCCAGCAGGATCCAGATGACAGGGACTGAAGCTTTCTTT.

The J gene is TRBJ2-1, the V gene TRBV15, with TRBD1 identical over 8 bases. Germline loops: CDR1 LNHNV, CDR2 YYDKDF (reference sequence). The CDR3 sequence is 13 residues long. Germline trimming cut 6 bases from V and 6 bases from J; bases unmatched to any gene: 4. The CDR3 spells CATSRDRLNEQFF. DNA of the CDR3: TGTGCCACCAGTCGGGACAGGCTCAATGAGCAGTTCTTC. The full variable domain, its missing parts supplied by reference TRBV15 and TRBJ2-1, is DAMVIQNPRYQVTQFGKPVTLSCSQTLNHNVMYWYQQKSSQAPKLLFHYYDKDFNNEADTPDNFQSRRPNTSFCFLDIRSPGLGDTAMYLCATSRDRLNEQFFGPGTRLTVL.

This rearrangement joins TRBV6-6 to TRBJ2-7; 7 positions match TRBD2. Per germline, CDR1 MNHNY and CDR2 SVGAGI (reference sequence). The CDR3 extends over 15 amino acids. V gave up 2 bases and J gave up 7 bases; unmatched junction bases: 11. The CDR3 coding sequence is TGTGCCAGCAGTTACAACGGGGCCCCCGGGGGGGAGCAGTACTTC. Translated: CASSYNGAPGGEQYF.

The chain uses TRBV28 and TRBJ2-7; D is perhaps TRBD1 (6 bases). V lost 6 bases to trimming and J lost 3 bases, with 12 bases between them. Germline lookup yields CDR1 MDHEN and CDR2 SYDVKM. The CDR3 covers 13 residues. In DNA, the CDR3 is TGTGCCAGCAGATCCGGACAGAGCTACGAGCAGTACTTC. Translation: CASRSGQSYEQYF.

The chain is built from TRBV27 and TRBJ1-1; D is possibly TRBD1 (6 bases). In germline, CDR1 is MNHEY, CDR2 SMNVEV (reference sequence). This CDR3 comprises 15 residues. The V gene lost 6 bases and the J gene lost 1 base, with 15 bases spanning the gap. CDR3 residues: CASSSLGQPNTEAFF. The CDR3 DNA is TGTGCCAGCAGCTCCCTCGGACAGCCGAACACTGAAGCTTTCTTT.

Written as DNA, the CDR3 is TGTGCCAGCAGACCCGGGACGGAGGAAGAGACCCAGTACTTC. Translating gives CASRPGTEEETQYF. This chain connects TRBV9 to TRBJ2-5; D possibly matches TRBD1 or TRBD2 (5 bases each). This CDR3 contains 14 residues. CDR1 and CDR2 from the germline V gene are SGDLS and YYNGEE. The ends were cut back, 5 bases at V and 3 bases at J, with 14 bases in the middle.

The V gene is TRBV7-2, the J gene TRBJ2-1, with 11 bases identical to TRBD2. J was trimmed by 6 bases and V by 3 bases; bases with no gene match: 7. Per germline, CDR1 SGHTA and CDR2 FQGNSA. The CDR3 sequence is 16 residues long. In DNA form, the CDR3 reads TGTGCCAGCAGCTTCCTGAGTAGCGGGAGGGCCAATGAGCAGTTCTTC. This gives the protein CASSFLSSGRANEQFF.

The chain joins TRBV21-1 to TRBJ2-1; the table's TRBD2 call for D was not verified on the DNA. TRBV21-1 is noted as a pseudogene. This CDR3 is 11 amino acids long. CDR3 coding DNA: TGTGCCAAACGCGCTTACAATGAGCAGTTCTTC. Its protein is CAKRAYNEQFF.

This chain connects TRBV30 to TRBJ2-7, with D unresolved. CDR1 GTSNPN and CDR2 SVGIG come from the germline V gene (reference sequence). The CDR3 spans 12 residues. Between the trimmed V and J ends, which lost 2 bases and 5 bases, there was a span of 10 bases. The CDR3 here is CAWSLYSDEQYF. CDR3 nucleotides: TGTGCCTGGAGTCTTTACTCGGACGAGCAGTACTTC.

In this sample, this clone turned up once. The sample contains more than one DNA sequence encoding this CDR3. The chain has TRBV5-1 and TRBJ2-7; 7 bases align to TRBD2. CDR1 is SGHRS, CDR2 YFSETQ, per germline. The CDR3 contains 14 residues. Trimming took 0 bases from V and 2 from J; bases not matched to a gene: 2. The CDR3 loop reads CASSLAGGTYEQYF. The CDR3 nucleotides are TGCGCCAGCAGCTTGGCGGGGGGTACCTACGAGCAGTACTTC.

The rearrangement links TRBV5-4 to TRBJ2-3; D may match TRBD1 or TRBD2 (6 bases each). CDR3 length equals 17 residues. The germline gives CDR1 SGHNT, CDR2 YYREEE (reference sequence). Trimming pared 3 bases from V and 3 bases from J, leaving 20 bases between. CDR3 in amino acids: CASSSYGGADSTDTQYF. The CDR3 DNA is TGTGCCAGCAGCTCGTACGGGGGCGCCGATTCTACAGATACGCAGTATTTT.